This TCR beta chain was identified during a study of control samples from healthy donors and cancer patients. Produced via immunoSEQ multiplex PCR; TCRdb's table is partial and in-frame only. The table includes 75,000 to 100,000 clones, more than 75% detected once. The sequencing sample was made of blood. This TCR was recovered from a man in his 60s in good health.

CDR3 amino acids: CASSYDPNTEAFF. In nucleotides, the CDR3 is TGTGCCAGCAGCTACGACCCGAACACTGAAGCTTTCTTT. The chain couples TRBV7-9 to TRBJ1-1; no reliable D call. The V gene's germline CDR1 is SEHNR and CDR2 FQNEAQ (reference sequence). This CDR3 comprises 13 residues. Trimming shortened V by 4 bases and J by 1 base, and 7 bases separated the two germline ends.